This T cell receptor beta chain was recorded in a study of blood T cell repertoires in COVID-19. V was cut by 6 bases and J by 10 bases, with 13 bases left in between. This CDR3 has 13 amino acids. Germline V gives CDR1 SGHAT, CDR2 FQNNGV. Sequencing was performed with immunoSEQ multiplex PCR; in TCRdb, only in-frame clones are kept and a portion is missing. The sample lists 120,000 or so clones; about 90% were seen once. Sequenced: peripheral blood. The genes are TRBV11-2 and TRBJ1-6; D not resolved. The receptor was isolated from a human donor in a cohort sampled during active COVID-19. The CDR3 DNA reads as TGTGCCAGCAGTGTTCCCCCCGGGTCACCCCTCCACTTT. Residues: CASSVPPGSPLHF.